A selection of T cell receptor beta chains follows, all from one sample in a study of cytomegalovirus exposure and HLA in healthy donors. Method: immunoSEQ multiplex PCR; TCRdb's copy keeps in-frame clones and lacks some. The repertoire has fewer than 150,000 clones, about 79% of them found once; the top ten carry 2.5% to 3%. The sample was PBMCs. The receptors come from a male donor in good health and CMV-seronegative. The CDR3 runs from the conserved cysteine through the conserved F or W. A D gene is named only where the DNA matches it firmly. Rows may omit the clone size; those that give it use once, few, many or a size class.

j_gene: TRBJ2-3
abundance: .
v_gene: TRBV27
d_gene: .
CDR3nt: TGTGCCAGCAGCCTCTCACTAGTTGGCACAGATACGCAGTATTTT
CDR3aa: CASSLSLVGTDTQYF

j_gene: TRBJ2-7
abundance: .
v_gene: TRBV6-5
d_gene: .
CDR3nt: TGTGCCAGCAGTGGGATTGGCGGACAAGACTACGAGCAGTACTTC
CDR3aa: CASSGIGGQDYEQYF

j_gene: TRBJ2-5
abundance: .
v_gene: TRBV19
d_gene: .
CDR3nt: TGTGCCAGTAGGAGCAGGGGAGAGACCCAGTACTTC
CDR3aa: CASRSRGETQYF

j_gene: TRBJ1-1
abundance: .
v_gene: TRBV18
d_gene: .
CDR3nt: TGTGCCAGCTCACCAATGCCAGACATACAGAACACTGAAGCTTTCTTT
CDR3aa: CASSPMPDIQNTEAFF

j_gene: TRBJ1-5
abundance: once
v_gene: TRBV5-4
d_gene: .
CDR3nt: TGTGCCAGCAGCTTGGGAGCGAATAGCAATCAGCCCCAGCATTTT
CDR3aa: CASSLGANSNQPQHF

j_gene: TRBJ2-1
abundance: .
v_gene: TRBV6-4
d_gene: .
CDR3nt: TGTGCCAGCAGTGACTCGGCGGGATCCTACAATGAGCAGTTCTTC
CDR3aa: CASSDSAGSYNEQFF

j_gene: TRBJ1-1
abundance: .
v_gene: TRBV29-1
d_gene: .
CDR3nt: TGCAGCGTAACGGGACATTTGAACACTGAAGCTTTCTTT
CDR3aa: CSVTGHLNTEAFF

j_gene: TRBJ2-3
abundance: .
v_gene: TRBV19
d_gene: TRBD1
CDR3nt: TGTGCCAGTAGTAGCCGAGACAGGGGGCCGTGGTCGGATACGCAGTATTTT
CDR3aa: CASSSRDRGPWSDTQYF

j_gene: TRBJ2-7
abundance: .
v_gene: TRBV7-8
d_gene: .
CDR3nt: TGTGCCAGCAGCTTCTTGAGACAACGGGGGTCTTACGAGCAGTACTTC
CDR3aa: CASSFLRQRGSYEQYF

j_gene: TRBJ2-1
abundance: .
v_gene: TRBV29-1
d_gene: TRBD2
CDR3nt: TGCAGCGTTGTGGGGACTAGCGGGGGGACCTACAATGAGCAGTTCTTC
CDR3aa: CSVVGTSGGTYNEQFF

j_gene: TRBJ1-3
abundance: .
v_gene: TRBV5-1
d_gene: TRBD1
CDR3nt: TGCGCCAGCAGCCTGGGGACAGGTCAAGGAAACACCATATATTTT
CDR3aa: CASSLGTGQGNTIYF

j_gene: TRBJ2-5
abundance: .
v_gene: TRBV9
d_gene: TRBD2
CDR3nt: TGTGCCAGCAGCGTAGAAGCGGGAGATACCCAAGAGACCCAGTACTTC
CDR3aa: CASSVEAGDTQETQYF

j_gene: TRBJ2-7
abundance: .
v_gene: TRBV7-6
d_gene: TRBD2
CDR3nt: TGTGCCAGCAGCTTAGCGGCGGGAGGTATCTACGAGCAGTACTTC
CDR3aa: CASSLAAGGIYEQYF

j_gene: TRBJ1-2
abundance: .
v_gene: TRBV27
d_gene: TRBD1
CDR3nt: TGTGCCAGCAAGACAGGGTCGCATGGCTACACCTTC
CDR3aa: CASKTGSHGYTF

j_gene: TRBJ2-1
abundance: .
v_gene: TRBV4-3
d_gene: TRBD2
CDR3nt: TGCGCCAGCAGCCAAGAAGCTAGCGGGGGGGCCTTTAATGAGCAGTTCTTC
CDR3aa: CASSQEASGGAFNEQFF

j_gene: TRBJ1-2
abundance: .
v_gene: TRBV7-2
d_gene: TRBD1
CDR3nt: TGTGCCAGCAGCTTGACAGGGGGTTCCGTCTCCCGTGGCTACACCTTC
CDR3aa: CASSLTGGSVSRGYTF

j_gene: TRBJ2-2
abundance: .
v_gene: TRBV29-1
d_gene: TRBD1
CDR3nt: TGCAGCGTTGGTTTCCCACCCGGGACAGGGAGGACCGGGGAGCTGTTTTTT
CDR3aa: CSVGFPPGTGRTGELFF

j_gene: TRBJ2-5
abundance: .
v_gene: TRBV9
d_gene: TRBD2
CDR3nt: TGTGCCCGCAGCGTTGCCGGACTAGCGGGAGTGGAGACCCAGTACTTC
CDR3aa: CARSVAGLAGVETQYF

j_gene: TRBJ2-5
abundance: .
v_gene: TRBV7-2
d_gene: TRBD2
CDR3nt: TGTGCCAGCAGCTTAGGTCCCAGCGGGGGGGAGACCCAGTACTTC
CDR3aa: CASSLGPSGGETQYF

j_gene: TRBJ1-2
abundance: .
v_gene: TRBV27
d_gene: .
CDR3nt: TGTGCCAGCAGTGCTGGGGGCGGGCAGGCCCGGGGTGGCTACACCTTC
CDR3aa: CASSAGGGQARGGYTF

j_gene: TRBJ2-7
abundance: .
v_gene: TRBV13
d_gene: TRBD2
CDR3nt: TGTGCCAGCAGCTTTAGCGGGAGGGCCCTCCTGGACGAGCAGTACTTC
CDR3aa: CASSFSGRALLDEQYF

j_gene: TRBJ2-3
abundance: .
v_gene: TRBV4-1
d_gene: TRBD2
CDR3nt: TGCGCCAGCAGCGGCCCCCCGGGGAGGGTTTTAACAGATACGCAGTATTTT
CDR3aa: CASSGPPGRVLTDTQYF

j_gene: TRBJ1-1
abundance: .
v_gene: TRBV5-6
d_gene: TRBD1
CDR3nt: TGTGCCAGCAGCCCCGGACAGGGGCTTACTGTCGGGACTGAAGCTTTCTTT
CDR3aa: CASSPGQGLTVGTEAFF

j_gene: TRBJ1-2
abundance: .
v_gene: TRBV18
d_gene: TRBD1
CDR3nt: TGTGCCAGCTCACCGTCCGGGACAGGGGGCGCGGGCTACACCTTC
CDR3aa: CASSPSGTGGAGYTF

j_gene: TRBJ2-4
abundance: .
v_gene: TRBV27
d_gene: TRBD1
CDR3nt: TGTGCTTGGACAGGGCTAGCCAAAAACATTCAGTACTTC
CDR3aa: CAWTGLAKNIQYF

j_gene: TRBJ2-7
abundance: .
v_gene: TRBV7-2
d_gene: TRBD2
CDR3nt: TGTGCCAGCAGCATTAAGGCCAGCGGGGGGGCCTACGAGCAGTACTTC
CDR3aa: CASSIKASGGAYEQYF

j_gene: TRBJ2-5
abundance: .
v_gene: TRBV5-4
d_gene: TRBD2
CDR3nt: TGTGCCAGCAGCTTAAGCGGGGGGGCATGGGAGACCCAGTACTTC
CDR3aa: CASSLSGGAWETQYF

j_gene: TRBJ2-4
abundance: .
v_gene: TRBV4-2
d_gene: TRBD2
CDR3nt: TGTGCCAGCAGCCAAGGAGAAACTAGCGGGAGCCAGTACTTC
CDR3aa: CASSQGETSGSQYF

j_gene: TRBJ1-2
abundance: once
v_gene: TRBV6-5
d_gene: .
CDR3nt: TGTGCCACCACCTTCTCGAACACTAACTATGGCTACACCTTC
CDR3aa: CATTFSNTNYGYTF

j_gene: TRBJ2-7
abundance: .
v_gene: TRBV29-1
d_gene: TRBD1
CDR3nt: TGCAGCGCCCAGGCAGGGGGTTTCTACGAGCAGTACTTC
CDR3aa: CSAQAGGFYEQYF

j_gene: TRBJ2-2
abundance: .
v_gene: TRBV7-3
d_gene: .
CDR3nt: TGTGCCAGCAGCTTACGGGGGACCGGGGAGCTGTTTTTT
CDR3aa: CASSLRGTGELFF

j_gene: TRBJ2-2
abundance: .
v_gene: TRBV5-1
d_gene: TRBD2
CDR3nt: TGCGCCAGCAGCAGACTACGAGCGGGAGGGCCTTTTCCCGGGGAGCTGTTTTTT
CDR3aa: CASSRLRAGGPFPGELFF

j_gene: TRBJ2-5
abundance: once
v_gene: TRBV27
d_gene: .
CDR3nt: TGTGCCAGTCAATTAACAGGGCGGTGGGTCTCGGAGACCCAGTACTTC
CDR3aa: CASQLTGRWVSETQYF

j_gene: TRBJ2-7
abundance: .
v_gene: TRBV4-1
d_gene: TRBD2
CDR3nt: TGCGCCAGCAGCCAAGATGGGCCCCCTAGCGGGAGAGGGTACGAGCAGTACTTC
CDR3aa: CASSQDGPPSGRGYEQYF

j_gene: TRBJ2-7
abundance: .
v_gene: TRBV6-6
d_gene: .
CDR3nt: TGTGCCAGCAGTTACTCATCGGGACAAGGGGCCTACGAGCAGTACTTC
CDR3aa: CASSYSSGQGAYEQYF

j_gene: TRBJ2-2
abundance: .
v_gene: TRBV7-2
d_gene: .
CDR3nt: TGTGCCAGCAGCCCCGAGCAAACGAACACCGGGGAGCTGTTTTTT
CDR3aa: CASSPEQTNTGELFF

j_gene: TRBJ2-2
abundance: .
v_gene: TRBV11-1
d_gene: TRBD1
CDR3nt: TGTGCCAGCAGTCTACAGGGGTACACCGGGGAGCTGTTTTTT
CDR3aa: CASSLQGYTGELFF

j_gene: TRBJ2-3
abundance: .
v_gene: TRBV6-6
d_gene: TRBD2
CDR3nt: TGTGCCAGCAGCCCGACTAGCGGGGGTGATACGCAGTATTTT
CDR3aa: CASSPTSGGDTQYF

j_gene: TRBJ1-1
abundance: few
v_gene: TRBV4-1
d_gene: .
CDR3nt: TGCGCCAGTAGTATGAGGAGCACTGAAGCTTTCTTT
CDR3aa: CASSMRSTEAFF

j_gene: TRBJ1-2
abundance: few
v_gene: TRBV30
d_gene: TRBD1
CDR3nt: TGTGCCTGGAGTACAGACAGGGGCTATGGCTACACCTTC
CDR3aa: CAWSTDRGYGYTF

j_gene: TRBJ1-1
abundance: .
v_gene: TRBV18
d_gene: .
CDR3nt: TGTGCCAGCCGGACAGTTATGAACACTGAAGCTTTCTTT
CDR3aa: CASRTVMNTEAFF

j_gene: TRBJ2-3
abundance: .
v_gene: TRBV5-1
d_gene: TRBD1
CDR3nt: TGCGCCAGCAGACCCGACAGGGGCCGCACAGATACGCAGTATTTT
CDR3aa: CASRPDRGRTDTQYF